These T cell receptor beta chains were read from a single sample in a study of cytomegalovirus exposure and HLA in healthy donors. The repertoire was sequenced with immunoSEQ multiplex PCR; TCRdb's copy has only in-frame clones and lacks some. The sample shows more than 100,000 clones, approximately 91% of them seen only once. The sequencing sample was made of PBMCs. The receptors here all came from a man in his thirties or forties in good health and CMV-seronegative. Both conserved end residues are part of each CDR3. A D gene is named only where the DNA matches it firmly. Clone size is not always given. Where it is, it says once, few, many or a class for expanded clones.

NA	NA	TRBV4-1	TRBJ2-3	CASSPGTDTQYF	TGCGCCAGCAGCCCGGGCACAGATACGCAGTATTTT
TRBD2	NA	TRBV7-9	TRBJ2-2	CASSLESLGGAVTGELFF	TGTGCCAGCAGCTTAGAATCGCTGGGAGGGGCCGTCACCGGGGAGCTGTTTTTT
NA	NA	TRBV7-9	TRBJ2-2	CASSDSNTGELFF	TGTGCCAGCTCCGACAGCAACACCGGGGAGCTGTTTTTT
NA	NA	TRBV18	TRBJ2-7	CASSPGGFGIYEQYF	TGTGCCAGCTCCCCCGGGGGATTCGGGATATACGAGCAGTACTTC
TRBD1	NA	TRBV27	TRBJ2-7	CASSLGPDRGPLYEQYF	TGTGCCAGCAGCTTGGGGCCCGACAGGGGTCCTTTGTACGAGCAGTACTTC
TRBD1	NA	TRBV7-8	TRBJ1-1	CASSPRQGLFMNTEAFF	TGTGCCAGCAGCCCCCGACAGGGCCTCTTCATGAACACTGAAGCTTTCTTT
TRBD2	NA	TRBV5-6	TRBJ2-3	CASSEGLAASTDTQYF	TGTGCCAGCAGCGAGGGACTAGCGGCTAGCACAGATACGCAGTATTTT
NA	NA	TRBV5-8	TRBJ1-5	CASSLLTAGGQPQHF	TGTGCCAGCAGCTTGCTTACCGCCGGGGGTCAGCCCCAGCATTTT
NA	NA	TRBV6-1	TRBJ2-7	CASSVLRDSGEQYF	TGTGCCAGCAGTGTCCTTCGGGACTCTGGGGAGCAGTACTTC
TRBD2	NA	TRBV29-1	TRBJ2-3	CSVEGDTSGRWGTDTQYF	TGCAGCGTTGAAGGTGATACTAGCGGGAGGTGGGGCACAGATACGCAGTATTTT
TRBD1	NA	TRBV7-9	TRBJ1-4	CASSLAGQGSLPNEKLFF	TGTGCCAGCAGCTTAGCGGGACAGGGTTCCTTGCCTAATGAAAAACTGTTTTTT
TRBD1	NA	TRBV18	TRBJ2-5	CASSRGQVHQETQYF	TGTGCCAGCTCACGGGGACAGGTCCACCAAGAGACCCAGTACTTC
NA	NA	TRBV7-9	TRBJ2-5	CASSLATTQETQYF	TGTGCCAGCAGCTTAGCGACGACTCAAGAGACCCAGTACTTC
TRBD1	NA	TRBV18	TRBJ1-1	CASSPTGTETEAFF	TGTGCCAGCTCACCGACAGGGACGGAGACTGAAGCTTTCTTT
NA	NA	TRBV4-3	TRBJ1-1	CASSQDRQTNTEAFF	TGCGCCAGCAGCCAAGATAGACAGACGAACACTGAAGCTTTCTTT
TRBD1	NA	TRBV4-1	TRBJ2-2	CASQGQQGNGGELFF	TGCGCCAGCCAGGGTCAACAGGGGAACGGCGGGGAGCTGTTTTTT
NA	NA	TRBV2	TRBJ2-2	CASSPVMGIANTGELFF	TGTGCCAGCAGTCCTGTTATGGGCATTGCGAACACCGGGGAGCTGTTTTTT
NA	NA	TRBV19	TRBJ2-1	CASTKSGDEQFF	TGTGCCAGTACAAAGTCAGGTGATGAGCAGTTCTTC
NA	NA	TRBV2	TRBJ1-1	CASRLSTEAFF	TGTGCCAGCAGACTGAGTACTGAAGCTTTCTTT
NA	NA	TRBV28	TRBJ1-1	CAITVGQTNTEAFF	TGTGCGATCACCGTCGGACAGACGAACACTGAAGCTTTCTTT
NA	NA	TRBV2	TRBJ1-5	CASSVKTGYSNQPQHF	TGTGCCAGCAGTGTTAAGACAGGTTATAGCAATCAGCCCCAGCATTTT
NA	NA	TRBV10-2	TRBJ2-3	CASTVADRTDTQYF	TGCGCCAGCACCGTAGCGGACCGCACAGATACGCAGTATTTT
NA	NA	TRBV6-5	TRBJ2-3	CASTSLGGTDTQYF	TGTGCCAGCACTTCCCTGGGAGGAACAGATACGCAGTATTTT
NA	NA	TRBV6-1	TRBJ2-2	CASRVEMTETGELFF	TGTGCCAGCAGAGTCGAAATGACAGAGACCGGGGAGCTGTTTTTT
TRBD2	NA	TRBV19	TRBJ2-7	CASSTSPAGETSSSYEQYF	TGTGCCAGTAGTACCTCTCCAGCGGGAGAAACCTCTAGCTCCTACGAGCAGTACTTC
NA	once	TRBV30	TRBJ2-1	CAWGQGGVRKFF	TGTGCCTGGGGCCAGGGGGGCGTCCGTAAGTTCTTC
NA	NA	TRBV7-8	TRBJ1-1	CASSLGTGMDEAFF	TGTGCCAGCAGCTTAGGCACAGGGATGGATGAAGCTTTCTTT
NA	NA	TRBV7-7	TRBJ2-1	CASSLWAGSSYNEQFF	TGTGCCAGCAGCTTATGGGCGGGAAGCTCCTACAATGAGCAGTTCTTC
TRBD2	NA	TRBV6-1	TRBJ2-1	CASSEAISGGTKQFF	TGTGCCAGCAGTGAAGCGATTAGCGGGGGGACAAAGCAGTTCTTC
TRBD1	NA	TRBV9	TRBJ2-7	CASSRTRQGATYEQYF	TGTGCCAGCAGCAGAACGAGACAGGGGGCGACCTACGAGCAGTACTTC
TRBD2	NA	TRBV5-6	TRBJ2-3	CASSVIAGLSIDTQYF	TGTGCCAGCAGCGTTATAGCGGGATTATCTATAGATACGCAGTATTTT
NA	NA	TRBV30	TRBJ2-3	CAWIRTTPGFTDTQYF	TGTGCCTGGATCCGCACAACCCCGGGGTTTACAGATACGCAGTATTTT
TRBD2	NA	TRBV14	TRBJ2-5	CASRKAGEETQYF	TGTGCCAGCAGAAAAGCGGGAGAAGAGACCCAGTACTTC
TRBD2	NA	TRBV2	TRBJ2-5	CASKGSLGGETQYF	TGTGCCAGCAAAGGTTCACTGGGGGGGGAGACCCAGTACTTC
TRBD1	NA	TRBV7-2	TRBJ1-2	CASSTSTGNYGYTF	TGTGCCAGCAGCACTTCGACAGGGAACTATGGCTACACCTTC
TRBD1	NA	TRBV27	TRBJ1-5	CASSSMGQGAVQPQHF	TGTGCCAGCAGTTCAATGGGACAGGGGGCTGTACAGCCCCAGCATTTT
NA	NA	TRBV5-1	TRBJ2-1	CASSLLGASSYNEQFF	TGCGCCAGCAGTTTGCTGGGAGCGAGCTCCTACAATGAGCAGTTCTTC
NA	NA	TRBV29-1	TRBJ2-3	CSVDRSDTQYF	TGCAGCGTCGACAGATCAGATACGCAGTATTTT
NA	NA	TRBV10-1	TRBJ1-6	CASTGGGSPLHF	TGCGCCAGCACGGGGGGAGGCTCACCCCTCCACTTT
NA	NA	TRBV10-1	TRBJ2-3	CASSAGPSTDTQYF	TGCGCCAGCAGTGCAGGGCCTAGCACAGATACGCAGTATTTT
TRBD1	NA	TRBV2	TRBJ1-1	CASSGTGVAFF	TGTGCCAGCAGTGGGACAGGGGTAGCTTTCTTT
NA	NA	TRBV6-1	TRBJ2-7	CASSESLQGSYEQYF	TGTGCCAGCAGTGAATCTCTGCAGGGGTCCTACGAGCAGTACTTC
NA	NA	TRBV5-4	TRBJ1-1	CASSFQGNVGEAFF	TGTGCCAGCAGCTTTCAGGGGAATGTAGGTGAAGCTTTCTTT